The source of this T cell receptor beta chain is a study of shared clonotypes between healthy human individuals. V lost 5 bases, J lost 2 bases, and 11 bases stayed unmatched. The germline CDR1 and CDR2 sequences are SGHVS and FNYEAQ. The CDR3 has 16 amino acids. Sequencing was performed with immunoSEQ multiplex PCR; in TCRdb, only in-frame clones are kept and a portion is missing. Found here are a few million clones, 85% to 95% of them singletons; the top ten hold 0.39%. The chain uses TRBV7-6 and TRBJ2-7; 8 bases fit TRBD2. Sequenced: naive CD4+ T cells from PBMCs. As to subset: CD45RA+ positively selected. This receptor was taken from a young man in good health. Some clones in this sample may be carry-over from other donors' samples. The CDR3 DNA follows: TGTGCCAGCAGCCTTCTCGGGGGGGGAGGAGCCTACGAGCAGTACTTC. Its translation: CASSLLGGGGAYEQYF.